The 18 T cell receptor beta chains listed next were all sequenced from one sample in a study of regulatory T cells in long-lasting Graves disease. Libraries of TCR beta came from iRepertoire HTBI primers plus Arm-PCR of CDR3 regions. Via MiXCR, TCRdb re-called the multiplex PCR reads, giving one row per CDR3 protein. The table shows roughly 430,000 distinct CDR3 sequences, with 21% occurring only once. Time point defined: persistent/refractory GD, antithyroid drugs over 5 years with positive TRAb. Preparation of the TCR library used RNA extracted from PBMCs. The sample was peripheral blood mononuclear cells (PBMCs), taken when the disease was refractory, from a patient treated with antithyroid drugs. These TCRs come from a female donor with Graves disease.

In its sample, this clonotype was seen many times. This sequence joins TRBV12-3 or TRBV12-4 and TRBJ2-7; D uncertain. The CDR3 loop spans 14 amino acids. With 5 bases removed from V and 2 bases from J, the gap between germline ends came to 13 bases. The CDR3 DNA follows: TGTGCCAGCAGTAAGACATCCAACACCTACGAGCAGTACTTC. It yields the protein CASSKTSNTYEQYF.

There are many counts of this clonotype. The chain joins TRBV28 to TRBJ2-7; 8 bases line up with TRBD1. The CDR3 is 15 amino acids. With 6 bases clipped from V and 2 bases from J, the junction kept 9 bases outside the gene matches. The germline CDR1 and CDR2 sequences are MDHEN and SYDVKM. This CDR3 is CASRTPGTGTYEQYF. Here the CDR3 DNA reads TGTGCCAGCAGAACTCCGGGGACAGGTACCTACGAGCAGTACTTC.

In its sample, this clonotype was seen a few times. CDR3 bases: TGCAGTGCTAAAGGATGGGAGGTCCCCCACGAGCAGTACTTC. Protein: CSAKGWEVPHEQYF. V gene TRBV20-1 combines with J gene TRBJ2-7, with a possible D match to TRBD2 (6 bases). CDR1 and CDR2 from the germline V gene are DFQATT and SNEGSKA (reference sequence). V gave up 4 bases and J gave up 5 bases, with 18 bases separating them. The CDR3 extends over 14 amino acids.

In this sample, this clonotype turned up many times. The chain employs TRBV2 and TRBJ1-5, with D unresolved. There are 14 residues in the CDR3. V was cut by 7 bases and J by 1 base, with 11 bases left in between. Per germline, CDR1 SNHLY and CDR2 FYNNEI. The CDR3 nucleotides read TGTGCCAGCACCCGGTCTATGAGCAATCAGCCCCAGCATTTT. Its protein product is CASTRSMSNQPQHF.

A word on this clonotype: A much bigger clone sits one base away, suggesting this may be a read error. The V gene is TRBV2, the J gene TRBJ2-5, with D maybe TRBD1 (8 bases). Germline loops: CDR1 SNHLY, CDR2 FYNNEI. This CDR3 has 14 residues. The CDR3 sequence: CASSGTGREETPYF. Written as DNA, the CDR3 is TGTGCCAGCAGTGGGACAGGGAGGGAAGAGACCCCGTACTTC.

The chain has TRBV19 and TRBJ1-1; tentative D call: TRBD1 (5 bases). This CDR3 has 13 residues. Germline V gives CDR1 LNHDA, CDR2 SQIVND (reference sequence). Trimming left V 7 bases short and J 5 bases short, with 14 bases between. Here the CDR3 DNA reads TGTGCCAGTACCCGGGACCATAGAACTGAAGCTTTCTTT. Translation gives CASTRDHRTEAFF.

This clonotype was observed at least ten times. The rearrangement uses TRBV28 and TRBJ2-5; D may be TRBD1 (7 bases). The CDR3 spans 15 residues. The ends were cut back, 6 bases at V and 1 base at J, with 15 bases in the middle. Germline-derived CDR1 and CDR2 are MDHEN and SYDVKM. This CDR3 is CASSNPGDSQETQYF. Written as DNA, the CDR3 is TGTGCCAGCAGCAACCCGGGGGACAGCCAAGAGACCCAGTACTTC. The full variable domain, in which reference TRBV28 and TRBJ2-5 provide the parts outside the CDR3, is DVKVTQSSRYLVKRTGEKVFLECVQDMDHENMFWYRQDPGLGLRLIYFSYDVKMKEKGDIPEGYSVSREKKERFSLILESASTNQTSMYLCASSNPGDSQETQYFGPGTRLLVL.

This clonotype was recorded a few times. CDR3 amino acids: CASNTDGEKLFF. The DNA for the CDR3 is TGTGCCAGCAACACCGATGGCGAAAAACTGTTTTTT. The J gene is TRBJ1-4, the V gene TRBV7-9; no clear D. The CDR3 has 12 amino acids. CDR1 SEHNR and CDR2 FQNEAQ come from the germline V gene (reference sequence). Deletions cut 7 bases from V and 8 bases from J, with 11 bases between.

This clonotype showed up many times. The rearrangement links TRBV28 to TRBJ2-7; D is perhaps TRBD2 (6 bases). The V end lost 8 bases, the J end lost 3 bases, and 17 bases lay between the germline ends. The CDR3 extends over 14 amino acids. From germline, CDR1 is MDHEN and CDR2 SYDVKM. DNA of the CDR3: TGTGCCAGCCACGGCGGGGAGACCATCTACGAGCAGTACTTC. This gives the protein CASHGGETIYEQYF. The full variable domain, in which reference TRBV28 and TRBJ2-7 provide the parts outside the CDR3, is DVKVTQSSRYLVKRTGEKVFLECVQDMDHENMFWYRQDPGLGLRLIYFSYDVKMKEKGDIPEGYSVSREKKERFSLILESASTNQTSMYLCASHGGETIYEQYFGPGTRLTVT.

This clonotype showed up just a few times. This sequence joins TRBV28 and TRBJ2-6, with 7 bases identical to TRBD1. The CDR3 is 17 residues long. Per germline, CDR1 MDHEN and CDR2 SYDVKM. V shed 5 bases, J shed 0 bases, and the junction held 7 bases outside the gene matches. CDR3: CASSGDSPDSGANVLTF. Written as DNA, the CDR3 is TGTGCCAGCAGTGGGGACAGTCCAGACTCTGGGGCCAACGTCCTGACTTTC.

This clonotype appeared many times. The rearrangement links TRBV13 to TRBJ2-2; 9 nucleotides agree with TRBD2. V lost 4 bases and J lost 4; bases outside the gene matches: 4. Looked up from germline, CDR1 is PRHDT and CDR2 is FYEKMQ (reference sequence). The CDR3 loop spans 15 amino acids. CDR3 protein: CASSSGLAPTGELFF. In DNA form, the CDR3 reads TGTGCCAGCAGCTCGGGACTAGCACCCACCGGGGAGCTGTTTTTT.

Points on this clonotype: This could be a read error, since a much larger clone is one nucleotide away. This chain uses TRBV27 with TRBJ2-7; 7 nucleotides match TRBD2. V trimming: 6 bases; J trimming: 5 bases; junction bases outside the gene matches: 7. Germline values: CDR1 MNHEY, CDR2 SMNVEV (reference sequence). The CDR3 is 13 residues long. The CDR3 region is CASRSGAPNEQYF. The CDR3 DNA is TGTGCCAGCAGAAGCGGGGCTCCCAACGAGCAGTACTTC.

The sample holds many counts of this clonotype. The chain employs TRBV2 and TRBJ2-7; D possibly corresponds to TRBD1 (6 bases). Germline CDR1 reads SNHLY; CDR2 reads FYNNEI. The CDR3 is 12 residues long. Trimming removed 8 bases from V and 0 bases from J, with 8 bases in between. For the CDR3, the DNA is TGTGCCAGCGGGACATTCTCCTACGAGCAGTACTTC. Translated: CASGTFSYEQYF. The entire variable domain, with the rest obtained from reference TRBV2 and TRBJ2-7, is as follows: EPEVTQTPSHQVTQMGQEVILRCVPISNHLYFYWYRQILGQKVEFLVSFYNNEISEKSEIFDDQFSVERPDGSNFTLKIRSTKLEDSAMYFCASGTFSYEQYFGPGTRLTVT.

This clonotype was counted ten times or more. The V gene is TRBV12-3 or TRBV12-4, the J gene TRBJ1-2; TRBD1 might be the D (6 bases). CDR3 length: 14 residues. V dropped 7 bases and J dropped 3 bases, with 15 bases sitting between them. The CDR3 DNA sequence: TGTGCCAGCACCCCATCAGGGGTCGACTATGGCTACACCTTC. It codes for CASTPSGVDYGYTF.

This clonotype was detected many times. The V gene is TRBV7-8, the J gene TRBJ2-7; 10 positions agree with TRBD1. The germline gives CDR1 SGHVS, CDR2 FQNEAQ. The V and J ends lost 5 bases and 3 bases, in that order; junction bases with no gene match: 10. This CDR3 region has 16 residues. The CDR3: CASSQGTGVGIYEQYF. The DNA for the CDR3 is TGTGCCAGCAGCCAAGGGACAGGGGTTGGTATCTACGAGCAGTACTTC.

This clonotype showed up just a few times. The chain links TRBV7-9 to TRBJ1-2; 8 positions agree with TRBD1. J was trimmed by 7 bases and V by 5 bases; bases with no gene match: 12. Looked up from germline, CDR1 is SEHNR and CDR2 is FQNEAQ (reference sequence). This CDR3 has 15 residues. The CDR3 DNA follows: TGTGCCAGCAGCCCCGAACGAGGACAGGGCTTTGGCTACACCTTC. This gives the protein CASSPERGQGFGYTF.

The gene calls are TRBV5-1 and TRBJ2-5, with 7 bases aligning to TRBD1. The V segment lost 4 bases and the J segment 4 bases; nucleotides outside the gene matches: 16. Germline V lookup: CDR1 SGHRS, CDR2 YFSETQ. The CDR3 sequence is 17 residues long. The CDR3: CASSPQALGQSGETQYF. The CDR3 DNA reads TGCGCCAGCAGCCCACAAGCTTTGGGACAGAGTGGAGAGACCCAGTACTTC. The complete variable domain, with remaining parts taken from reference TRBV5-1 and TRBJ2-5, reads KAGVTQTPRYLIKTRGQQVTLSCSPISGHRSVSWYQQTPGQGLQFLFEYFSETQRNKGNFPGRFSGRQFSNSRSEMNVSTLELGDSALYLCASSPQALGQSGETQYFGPGTRLLVL.

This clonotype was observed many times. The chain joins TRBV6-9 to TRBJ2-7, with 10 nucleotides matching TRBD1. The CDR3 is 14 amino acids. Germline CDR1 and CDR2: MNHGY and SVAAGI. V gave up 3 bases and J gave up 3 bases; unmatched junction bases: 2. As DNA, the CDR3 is TGTGCCAGCAGTTACGGACAGGGGGGCTACGAGCAGTACTTC. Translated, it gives CASSYGQGGYEQYF.